These 22 T cell receptor beta chains share one sample of origin, sequenced in a study of T cell responses to AZD1222 COVID-19 vaccine. Here immunoSEQ multiplex PCR was the method, and the copy in TCRdb shows in-frame clones only, minus some. The profile shows 120,000 or so clones, more than 85% of them singletons. This material consisted of peripheral blood, taken on day 0 of MenACWY control vaccination. The receptors shown here come from an adult in good health.

This chain joins TRBV27 and TRBJ1-1, with a weak D call TRBD1 (6 bases). The CDR3 length is 13 residues. V was trimmed by 6 bases and J by 5 bases, leaving 13 bases between them. The germline V gene has CDR1 MNHEY and CDR2 SMNVEV (reference sequence). The CDR3 nucleotides are TGTGCCAGCAGCGTCGGCCAGGGGACTGAAGCTTTCTTT. Translating gives CASSVGQGTEAFF.

The CDR3 DNA reads TGCGCCAGCAGCCAAGATTCAGACAGAGCACTGTTTTTT. Its protein is CASSQDSDRALFF. The chain has TRBV4-1 and TRBJ1-4; perhaps TRBD1 as D (5 bases). V was trimmed by 0 bases and J by 13 bases, leaving 12 bases between them. The CDR3 is 13 amino acids. Per germline, CDR1 MGHRA and CDR2 YSYEKL.

This clone came up once. The rearrangement links TRBV9 to TRBJ2-1; D gene uncertain. V shed 3 bases and J shed 7 bases, with 17 bases lying between them. CDR1 is SGDLS and CDR2 is YYNGEE in the germline V gene. The CDR3 is 15 amino acids. In DNA, the CDR3 is TGTGCCAGCAGCGCCGCAAGGGCAAGTGGGAATGAGCAGTTCTTC. It yields the protein CASSAARASGNEQFF. Full variable domain (rest looked up from reference TRBV9 and TRBJ2-1): DSGVTQTPKHLITATGQRVTLRCSPRSGDLSVYWYQQSLDQGLQFLIQYYNGEERAKGNILERFSAQQFPDLHSELNLSSLELGDSALYFCASSAARASGNEQFFGPGTRLTVL.

CDR3 coding DNA: TGTGCCAGCAGGGGGACTAGCGTCGGGAATGAGCAGTTCTTC. Translating gives CASRGTSVGNEQFF. This chain connects TRBV2 to TRBJ2-1; 10 nucleotides agree with TRBD2. Trimming cost V 6 bases and J 7 bases; bases outside gene matches: 6. The CDR3 sequence is 14 residues long. Germline V lookup: CDR1 SNHLY, CDR2 FYNNEI.

V is TRBV19 and J is TRBJ1-1, with D tentatively TRBD1 (5 bases). Germline-derived CDR1 and CDR2 are LNHDA and SQIVND (reference sequence). Trimming left V 3 bases short and J 4 bases short, with 12 bases between. The CDR3 spans 14 residues. The CDR3 DNA sequence: TGTGCCAGTAGTATGAGGGGCTGGGGCACTGAAGCTTTCTTT. Protein product: CASSMRGWGTEAFF.

The rearrangement joins TRBV4-3 to TRBJ2-6, with 9 bases that match TRBD1. Germline CDR1 reads LGHNA; CDR2 reads YSLEER. The ends lost 2 bases at V and 8 bases at J; junction bases unmatched: 7. The CDR3 is 16 amino acids. The CDR3: CASSQPPGQGTNVLTF. The CDR3 DNA is TGCGCCAGCAGCCAACCACCGGGACAGGGTACCAACGTCCTGACTTTC.

This chain joins TRBV7-7 and TRBJ2-5; D ambiguous. Trimming removed 5 bases at V and 5 bases at J, with 12 bases between. Germline V gene data show CDR1 as SSHAT and CDR2 as FNYEAQ (reference sequence). The CDR3 totals 13 residues. The CDR3 DNA reads as TGTGCCAGCAGCCCAAGAGCTGGTGAGACCCAGTACTTC. Amino acids: CASSPRAGETQYF.

This chain joins TRBV7-3 and TRBJ1-1; 7 bases are shared with TRBD1. CDR1 and CDR2 from the germline V gene are SGHTA and FQGTGA. CDR3 length equals 15 residues. The V gene end was trimmed by 7 bases and the J gene end by 1 base; junction bases not matched to a gene: 9. The CDR3 nucleotides are TGTGCCAGCACCAAACTAAGACAGGGGAACACTGAAGCTTTCTTT. It codes for CASTKLRQGNTEAFF.

In its sample, this clone was seen once. The rearrangement joins TRBV7-8 to TRBJ2-2, with D possibly TRBD1 on 6 matching bases. CDR1 and CDR2 from the germline V gene are SGHVS and FQNEAQ. Trimming took 5 bases from V and 5 from J, leaving 15 bases between them. The CDR3 is 15 residues long. The DNA of the CDR3 is TGTGCCAGCAGCAGATTCTTTCAGGGGACCGGGGAGCTGTTTTTT. It codes for CASSRFFQGTGELFF.

The J gene is TRBJ2-3, the V gene TRBV7-9, with unresolved D. Germline V gene data show CDR1 as SEHNR and CDR2 as FQNEAQ (reference sequence). With 5 bases removed from V and 2 bases from J, the gap between germline ends came to 8 bases. The length of the CDR3 is 13 residues. In nucleotides, the CDR3 is TGTGCCAGCAGCCCGCCGGTCACAGATACGCAGTATTTT. Translated, it gives CASSPPVTDTQYF.

This chain connects TRBV24-1 to TRBJ2-1; 9 positions agree with TRBD1. V was clipped by 6 bases and J by 6 bases; unmatched bases: 5. In germline, CDR1 is KGHDR, CDR2 SFDVKD. There are 14 residues in the CDR3. In DNA form, the CDR3 reads TGTGCCACCAGTCCGGGACAGGGTGTCAATGAGCAGTTCTTC. Its protein product is CATSPGQGVNEQFF.

J is TRBJ1-2 and V is TRBV10-3; TRBD1 is a possible D gene (6 bases). Trimming shortened V by 3 bases and J by 6 bases, and 20 bases separated the two germline ends. Germline assignment: CDR1 ENHRY and CDR2 SYGVKD. The CDR3 runs 16 residues. CDR3 amino acids: CAISDSGTSMGNGYTF. CDR3 DNA sequence: TGTGCCATCAGTGATTCCGGGACATCAATGGGCAATGGCTACACCTTC.

The chain carries TRBV29-1 and TRBJ1-3, with D uncertain. Trimming took 3 bases from V and 0 from J, leaving 9 bases between them. Germline loops: CDR1 SQVTM, CDR2 ANQGSEA. The CDR3 is 14 residues long. This chain's CDR3 is CSVDGQLSGNTIYF. The DNA of the CDR3 is TGCAGCGTTGATGGGCAACTCTCTGGAAACACCATATATTTT.

This CDR3 reads CATSDRDNEQFF. CDR3 sequence (DNA): TGTGCCACCAGCGACAGGGACAATGAGCAGTTCTTC. This sequence joins TRBV24-1 and TRBJ2-1, with 7 bases that match TRBD1. The J segment lost 5 bases and the V segment lost 7 bases, leaving 1 base of the junction unmatched. The CDR3 runs to 12 residues. Germline CDR1 KGHDR, CDR2 SFDVKD.

V is TRBV20-1 and J is TRBJ2-5; 7 bases fit TRBD2. Germline lookup yields CDR1 DFQATT and CDR2 SNEGSKA (reference sequence). CDR3 length equals 17 residues. Trimming took 3 bases from V and 3 from J; bases not matched to a gene: 16. Here the CDR3 DNA reads TGCAGTGCTAGTCAGTTCGGCGGGAGCTTGGGGGAAGAGACCCAGTACTTC. This codes for CSASQFGGSLGEETQYF.

This rearrangement joins TRBV10-1 to TRBJ1-1; D not resolved. The germline V and J ends were trimmed by 3 bases and 1 base, with 6 bases remaining between them. Germline assignment: CDR1 WNHNN and CDR2 SYGVQD (reference sequence). The CDR3 loop spans 13 amino acids. The CDR3 coding sequence is TGCGCCAGCAGTGACGAGAAGAACACTGAAGCTTTCTTT. It codes for CASSDEKNTEAFF.

J is TRBJ2-1 and V is TRBV11-2, with 11 bases identical to TRBD2. CDR1 SGHAT and CDR2 FQNNGV come from the germline V gene. CDR3 length: 15 amino acids. V dropped 3 bases and J dropped 6; count of bases not matched to a gene: 4. DNA of the CDR3: TGTGCCAGCAGCTTTAGCGGGAGGGCCTTCAATGAGCAGTTCTTC. This gives the protein CASSFSGRAFNEQFF.

V gene TRBV6-1 combines with J gene TRBJ1-4, with 8 bases aligning to TRBD1. This CDR3 has 15 amino acids. V dropped 3 bases and J dropped 7; count of bases not matched to a gene: 7. Germline V gene data show CDR1 as MNHNS and CDR2 as SASEGT. CDR3 residues: CASSEGQGAGEKLFF. CDR3 DNA: TGTGCCAGCAGTGAGGGGCAGGGGGCAGGTGAAAAACTGTTTTTT.

The rearrangement uses TRBV30 and TRBJ2-3, with 14 bases fitting TRBD2. The CDR3 extends over 16 amino acids. The trim removed 4 bases at V and 4 bases at J, leaving 7 bases unmatched. Germline CDR1 is GTSNPN and CDR2 is SVGIG (reference sequence). This CDR3 reads CAWTGGLAGAADTQYF. CDR3 in DNA: TGTGCCTGGACTGGGGGACTAGCGGGAGCAGCAGATACGCAGTATTTT.

This clone was found once. In DNA form, the CDR3 reads TGTGCCAGCAGCTTGGGGGGGGCACCTACAGAGCAGTTCTTC. Translating gives CASSLGGAPTEQFF. The rearrangement joins TRBV5-8 to TRBJ2-1; D might be TRBD1 or TRBD2, each matching 6 bases. Per germline, CDR1 SGHTS and CDR2 YDEGEE. Trimming removed 0 bases from V and 10 bases from J, with 14 bases in between. This CDR3 spans 14 amino acids. The full variable domain, completed using reference TRBV5-8 and TRBJ2-1, is EAGVTQSPTHLIKTRGQQATLRCSPISGHTSVYWYQQALGLGLQFLLWYDEGEERNRGNFPPRFSGRQFPNYSSELNVNALELEDSALYLCASSLGGAPTEQFFGPGTRLTVL.

Only one count was recorded for this clone. The chain couples TRBV24-1 to TRBJ2-1; 7 nucleotides agree with TRBD1. The CDR3 length is 15 residues. Per germline, CDR1 KGHDR and CDR2 SFDVKD. V shed 2 bases and J 5 bases; nucleotides not matched to a gene: 5. CDR3: CATSDYGTDNNEQFF. In DNA, the CDR3 is TGTGCCACCAGTGATTATGGGACAGACAACAATGAGCAGTTCTTC.

A single count supports this clone. V usage is TRBV19 and J usage is TRBJ2-7, with 9 bases lining up with TRBD1. Germline CDR1 and CDR2: LNHDA and SQIVND (reference sequence). The CDR3 extends over 15 amino acids. Trimming at V came to 6 bases and at J to 4 bases, leaving 10 bases not matched to a gene. Here the CDR3 reads CASRITGGLHYEQYF. In DNA form, the CDR3 reads TGTGCCAGTAGAATAACAGGGGGCCTACATTACGAGCAGTACTTC. Based on the CDR3 plus reference TRBV19 and TRBJ2-7, the full variable domain is DGGITQSPKYLFRKEGQNVTLSCEQNLNHDAMYWYRQDPGQGLRLIYYSQIVNDFQKGDIAEGYSVSREKKESFPLTVTSAQKNPTAFYLCASRITGGLHYEQYFGPGTRLTVT.